The 31 T cell receptor beta chains presented below share a single source sample, sequenced in a study of PD-1 blockade in classical Hodgkin lymphoma. Each patient experienced a relapse that followed autologous stem cell transplantation, and brentuximab vedotin exposure varied. Clones were read by immunoSEQ multiplex PCR, and TCRdb kept only the in-frame ones, dropping some. The sample shows fewer than 100,000 clones, more than 90% of them seen only once. The sample here was peripheral blood mononuclear cells (PBMCs), taken at baseline. The receptor source for this set is a human donor with classical Hodgkin lymphoma.

The V and J genes are TRBV9 and TRBJ1-1, with 9 bases fitting TRBD1. Trimming took 3 bases from V and 12 from J; bases not matched to a gene: 3. Looked up from germline, CDR1 is SGDLS and CDR2 is YYNGEE. The CDR3 loop spans 11 amino acids. This chain's CDR3 is CASSGTGETFF. Written as DNA, the CDR3 is TGTGCCAGCAGCGGGACAGGGGAAACTTTCTTT.

The chain is built from TRBV27 and TRBJ2-7; 9 nucleotides agree with TRBD1. Germline V gene sequence: CDR1 MNHEY, CDR2 SMNVEV (reference sequence). CDR3 size: 14 residues. V shed 2 bases, J shed 2 bases, and the junction held 1 base outside the gene matches. CDR3 loop: CASSLHRGPYEQYF. The CDR3 DNA follows: TGTGCCAGCAGTTTACACAGGGGGCCCTACGAGCAGTACTTC.

V is TRBV30 and J is TRBJ1-2; 8 bases fit TRBD1. The CDR3 extends over 15 amino acids. V shed 2 bases and J 10 bases; nucleotides not matched to a gene: 15. Germline loops: CDR1 GTSNPN, CDR2 SVGIG (reference sequence). CDR3 in DNA: TGTGCCTGGAGTACCAGGGGGCCGGGGGATTTTGTCTACACCTTC. This encodes CAWSTRGPGDFVYTF.

CDR3 coding DNA: TGTGCCAGTAGTGCGGCAGGAGGAGGCTACGAGCAGTACTTC. Translating gives CASSAAGGGYEQYF. This sequence joins TRBV19 and TRBJ2-7; a possible D gene is TRBD2 (5 bases). In germline, CDR1 is LNHDA, CDR2 SQIVND (reference sequence). V was shortened by 5 bases and J by 3 bases, with 14 bases between the two germline ends. The CDR3 is made up of 14 amino acids.

CDR3 bases: TGTGCCAGCAGCTTGGCCGGGCTCAGCTACGAGCAGTACTTC. Translated: CASSLAGLSYEQYF. The chain recombines TRBV5-8 with TRBJ2-7; D is unclear. V was pared by 0 bases and J by 3 bases, with 10 bases between. Germline CDR1 SGHTS, CDR2 YDEGEE. This CDR3 is built from 14 residues. Drawing the rest from reference TRBV5-8 and TRBJ2-7, the complete variable domain is EAGVTQSPTHLIKTRGQQATLRCSPISGHTSVYWYQQALGLGLQFLLWYDEGEERNRGNFPPRFSGRQFPNYSSELNVNALELEDSALYLCASSLAGLSYEQYFGPGTRLTVT.

The chain uses TRBV10-3 and TRBJ2-5; TRBD1 matches 10 bases. Trimming removed 3 bases from V and 4 bases from J; junction bases left unmatched: 5. Looked up from germline, CDR1 is ENHRY and CDR2 is SYGVKD. The CDR3 runs to 15 residues. This CDR3 is CAISERTGGRETQYF. DNA of the CDR3: TGTGCCATCAGTGAAAGGACAGGGGGTCGAGAGACCCAGTACTTC.

There are a few counts of this clone. The J gene is TRBJ1-1, the V gene TRBV30, with D unclear. The CDR3 loop spans 13 amino acids. CDR1 and CDR2 (germline): GTSNPN, SVGIG (reference sequence). Between the trimmed V and J ends, which lost 3 bases and 7 bases, there was a span of 15 bases. The CDR3: CAWRNRRDNEAFF. As DNA, the CDR3 is TGTGCCTGGAGGAATCGGCGGGATAATGAAGCTTTCTTT.

The chain uses TRBV7-9 and TRBJ2-1; D assignment may be TRBD1 or TRBD2 (5 bases each). Germline CDR1 is SEHNR and CDR2 is FQNEAQ (reference sequence). V lost 5 bases and J 5 bases, leaving 10 bases between the germline ends. The CDR3 sequence is 13 residues long. CDR3 sequence (DNA): TGTGCCAGCAGCCAGGTGGGGGACAATGAGCAGTTCTTC. Translation: CASSQVGDNEQFF.

This clone has more than one count but fewer than ten. The V and J genes are TRBV7-9 and TRBJ1-2, with 7 nucleotides matching TRBD1. Germline V lookup: CDR1 SEHNR, CDR2 FQNEAQ (reference sequence). The CDR3 length is 16 residues. J gave up 4 bases and V 11 bases, and 19 bases lay outside the gene matches. In nucleotides, the CDR3 is TGTGCCGTACGCATCCCCCACGGGACAGAGATCTATGGCTACACCTTC. Amino acid sequence: CAVRIPHGTEIYGYTF.

Here the CDR3 reads CASSINLRGNEAFF. The CDR3 DNA reads as TGTGCCAGTAGTATAAACCTCAGGGGGAATGAAGCTTTCTTT. The rearrangement uses TRBV19 and TRBJ1-1; 7 nucleotides match TRBD1. The germline CDR1 and CDR2 sequences are LNHDA and SQIVND (reference sequence). Unmatched junction bases numbered 7, after V lost 2 bases and J lost 7 bases. The CDR3 covers 14 residues.

J is TRBJ2-7 and V is TRBV28; a possible D gene is TRBD2 (5 bases). Germline V gene lookup returns CDR1 MDHEN and CDR2 SYDVKM. This CDR3 contains 14 residues. Trimming cost V 7 bases and J 5 bases, with 18 bases left between them. This CDR3 is CASTPGRGGNEQYF. DNA of the CDR3: TGTGCCAGCACCCCCGGCCGGGGTGGCAACGAGCAGTACTTC. The whole variable domain, remainder taken from reference TRBV28 and TRBJ2-7, is DVKVTQSSRYLVKRTGEKVFLECVQDMDHENMFWYRQDPGLGLRLIYFSYDVKMKEKGDIPEGYSVSREKKERFSLILESASTNQTSMYLCASTPGRGGNEQYFGPGTRLTVT.

The chain combines TRBV30 with TRBJ2-7; 12 bases are a match to TRBD1. The germline V gene has CDR1 GTSNPN and CDR2 SVGIG (reference sequence). The CDR3 runs 17 residues. V was pared by 2 bases and J by 2 bases, with 10 bases of the junction left unmatched. The CDR3 nucleotides are TGTGCCTGGAGTAAGGGGACAGGGGGCTTCTCGGCCTACGAGCAGTACTTC. This encodes CAWSKGTGGFSAYEQYF. The full variable domain, with the rest looked up from reference TRBV30 and TRBJ2-7, is SQTIHQWPATLVQPVGSPLSLECTVEGTSNPNLYWYRQAAGRGLQLLFYSVGIGQISSEVPQNLSASRPQDRQFILSSKKLLLSDSGFYLCAWSKGTGGFSAYEQYFGPGTRLTVT.

The chain is built from TRBV19 and TRBJ2-3; D is tentatively TRBD1 or TRBD2 (5 bases each). The V gene's germline CDR1 is LNHDA and CDR2 SQIVND (reference sequence). Trimming cost V 3 bases and J 8 bases, with 15 bases left between them. The CDR3 is 14 amino acids. CDR3 DNA: TGTGCCAGTAGTATTGTGGGGGATTTAAGTACGCAGTATTTT. Translating it yields CASSIVGDLSTQYF.

The chain has TRBV25-1 and TRBJ1-1, with D hard to call. The CDR3 runs 13 residues. Germline CDR1 and CDR2: MGHDK and SYGVNS. V was cut by 4 bases and J by 0 bases, with 6 bases left in between. The CDR3 sequence: CASSGWMNTEAFF. CDR3 bases: TGTGCCAGCAGTGGGTGGATGAACACTGAAGCTTTCTTT.

This clone was seen a handful of times. The chain carries TRBV7-9 and TRBJ1-5; D is perhaps TRBD1 (5 bases). Trimming pared 3 bases from V and 5 bases from J, leaving 14 bases between. Germline-derived CDR1 and CDR2 are SEHNR and FQNEAQ (reference sequence). The CDR3 sequence is 15 residues long. This CDR3 reads CASSFSGRGHQPQHF. In DNA form, the CDR3 reads TGTGCCAGCAGCTTCTCTGGCCGGGGCCATCAGCCCCAGCATTTT. Complete variable domain (other parts from reference TRBV7-9 and TRBJ1-5): DTGVSQNPRHKITKRGQNVTFRCDPISEHNRLYWYRQTLGQGPEFLTYFQNEAQLEKSRLLSDRFSAERPKGSFSTLEIQRTEQGDSAMYLCASSFSGRGHQPQHFGDGTRLSIL.

The chain has TRBV5-1 and TRBJ2-2; the D gene could be TRBD1 or TRBD2 (6 bases each). The CDR3 length is 16 residues. Germline CDR1 reads SGHRS; CDR2 reads YFSETQ. Deletions cut 1 base from V and 6 bases from J, with 16 bases between. This chain's CDR3 is CASSLRGPGVSGELFF. The CDR3 DNA reads TGCGCCAGCAGCTTGCGGGGGCCAGGGGTCTCCGGGGAGCTGTTTTTT. Full variable domain (missing parts from reference TRBV5-1 and TRBJ2-2): KAGVTQTPRYLIKTRGQQVTLSCSPISGHRSVSWYQQTPGQGLQFLFEYFSETQRNKGNFPGRFSGRQFSNSRSEMNVSTLELGDSALYLCASSLRGPGVSGELFFGEGSRLTVL.

The gene calls are TRBV15 and TRBJ1-2, with TRBD1 as a possible D gene (6 bases). Germline CDR1 LNHNV, CDR2 YYDKDF (reference sequence). The V end was cut by 0 bases, the J end by 3 bases, with 14 bases between. This CDR3 is built from 16 residues. The chain's CDR3 is CATSRDGTGYDYGYTF. DNA of the CDR3: TGTGCCACCAGCAGAGATGGCACAGGGTACGACTATGGCTACACCTTC.

V is TRBV28 and J is TRBJ2-2; a possible D gene is TRBD2 (6 bases). The CDR3 loop spans 17 amino acids. In germline, CDR1 is MDHEN, CDR2 SYDVKM. The V end was cut by 7 bases, the J end by 7 bases, with 25 bases between. The CDR3 DNA reads TGTGCCAGCACCCCTAGTCCGGGACTCCCGGCGGGCGGGGAGCTGTTTTTT. It is translated as CASTPSPGLPAGGELFF.

The V call is TRBV6-6, the J call TRBJ1-4; 9 bases align to TRBD1. The J segment lost 8 bases and the V segment lost 6 bases, leaving 13 bases of the junction unmatched. The CDR3 is 16 amino acids. Per germline, CDR1 MNHNY and CDR2 SVGAGI (reference sequence). In DNA form, the CDR3 reads TGTGCCAGCAGACCGCCGGGACAGGGTGTTAACGAAAAACTGTTTTTT. Residues: CASRPPGQGVNEKLFF.

The rearrangement links TRBV2 to TRBJ2-7, with D tentatively TRBD2 (6 bases). Germline V gene sequence: CDR1 SNHLY, CDR2 FYNNEI. This CDR3 is built from 15 residues. V shed 7 bases and J shed 3 bases, with 19 bases lying between them. The DNA for the CDR3 is TGTGCCAGCACCCCCGGGACTCGCCTTCTCTACGAGCAGTACTTC. Encoded protein: CASTPGTRLLYEQYF.

The V and J genes are TRBV7-9 and TRBJ1-2; D not certain. From germline, CDR1 is SEHNR and CDR2 FQNEAQ (reference sequence). The CDR3 consists of 12 residues. The V and J ends lost 5 bases and 5 bases respectively, with 9 bases between them. CDR3 sequence (DNA): TGTGCCAGCAGCCGCGAGTCTTATGGCTACACCTTC. Its protein product is CASSRESYGYTF.

This sequence joins TRBV5-1 and TRBJ1-2; D remains ambiguous. The CDR3 is 14 residues long. The V end lost 0 bases, the J end lost 6 bases, and 12 bases lay between the germline ends. Germline V lookup: CDR1 SGHRS, CDR2 YFSETQ. The DNA for the CDR3 is TGCGCCAGCAGCTTGGAATCGGGGAGAAATGGCTACACCTTC. Its protein product is CASSLESGRNGYTF.

The V call is TRBV30, the J call TRBJ1-2; weak D call: TRBD1 (5 bases). The CDR3 covers 13 residues. Trimming pared 2 bases from V and 3 bases from J, leaving 10 bases between. Per the germline V gene, CDR1 is GTSNPN and CDR2 is SVGIG (reference sequence). DNA of the CDR3: TGTGCCTGGAGTCGGGGGGTACACTATGGCTACACCTTC. It encodes CAWSRGVHYGYTF.

The rearrangement uses TRBV11-3 and TRBJ2-2, with no clear D. The V gene's germline CDR1 is SGHNT and CDR2 YENEEA. The germline V and J ends were trimmed by 5 bases and 0 bases, with 10 bases remaining between them. This CDR3 has 15 amino acids. CDR3 DNA sequence: TGTGCCAGCAGCCCCAGCAGGCCGAACACCGGGGAGCTGTTTTTT. This sequence encodes CASSPSRPNTGELFF.

This chain connects TRBV11-1 to TRBJ2-5; the D gene is possibly TRBD2 (7 bases). The CDR3 contains 17 residues. V shed 2 bases and J shed 0 bases, with 16 bases lying between them. CDR1 is SGHAT and CDR2 is FQDESV in the germline V gene (reference sequence). CDR3 region: CASSLLTGGQYQETQYF. CDR3 bases: TGTGCCAGCAGCTTACTTACGGGGGGCCAATACCAAGAGACCCAGTACTTC.

The genes are TRBV19 and TRBJ2-4; D call uncertain. Trimming removed 5 bases at V and 0 bases at J, with 8 bases between. Germline CDR1 reads LNHDA; CDR2 reads SQIVND (reference sequence). This CDR3 has 14 residues. The CDR3 loop reads CASSVTQAKNIQYF. The CDR3, as DNA: TGTGCCAGTAGTGTCACTCAAGCCAAAAACATTCAGTACTTC.

The chain combines TRBV5-1 with TRBJ1-4, with 7 bases lining up with TRBD1. The CDR3 is 15 amino acids. V shed 4 bases and J 8 bases; nucleotides not matched to a gene: 11. CDR1 and CDR2 from the germline V gene are SGHRS and YFSETQ. The CDR3 coding sequence is TGCGCCAGCAGCAATGGGCCCGACAGGGACGAAAAACTGTTTTTT. This codes for CASSNGPDRDEKLFF. Drawing the rest from reference TRBV5-1 and TRBJ1-4, the complete variable domain is KAGVTQTPRYLIKTRGQQVTLSCSPISGHRSVSWYQQTPGQGLQFLFEYFSETQRNKGNFPGRFSGRQFSNSRSEMNVSTLELGDSALYLCASSNGPDRDEKLFFGSGTQLSVL.

CDR3 nucleotide sequence: TGTGCCAGTAGTCTTCAGGGGCCTAGAGACGAGCAGTACTTC. Translating gives CASSLQGPRDEQYF. J is TRBJ2-7 and V is TRBV19; TRBD1 is a possible D gene (6 bases). V was cut by 5 bases and J by 5 bases, with 16 bases left in between. Germline loops: CDR1 LNHDA, CDR2 SQIVND (reference sequence). This CDR3 contains 14 residues.

CDR3 nucleotide sequence: TGTGCCAGCGTTCGTCAGGGTTCAAACTATGGCTACACCTTC. Amino acid sequence: CASVRQGSNYGYTF. The chain combines TRBV25-1 with TRBJ1-2; D possibly corresponds to TRBD1 (5 bases). There are 14 residues in the CDR3. Germline CDR1 and CDR2: MGHDK and SYGVNS. Trimming took 8 bases from V and 2 from J, leaving 15 bases between them.

By sample fraction, this clone is medium-sized. This chain links TRBV5-5 with TRBJ1-1; D may be TRBD1 (5 bases). Per germline, CDR1 SGHKS and CDR2 YYEKEE (reference sequence). V lost 0 bases and J lost 3, with 12 bases in between. The CDR3 is 15 residues long. CDR3 residues: CASSLEYRMYTEAFF. CDR3 nucleotides: TGTGCCAGCAGCTTGGAGTACAGGATGTACACTGAAGCTTTCTTT.

As DNA, the CDR3 is TGTGCCAGCAGCGAAATGGGGGGATTCGGCAATCAGCCCCAGCATTTT. Its translation: CASSEMGGFGNQPQHF. The chain uses TRBV6-1 and TRBJ1-5; TRBD1 is a possible D gene (5 bases). Germline V gene sequence: CDR1 MNHNS, CDR2 SASEGT. This CDR3 is built from 16 residues. The germline V and J ends were trimmed by 6 bases and 2 bases, with 17 bases remaining between them.